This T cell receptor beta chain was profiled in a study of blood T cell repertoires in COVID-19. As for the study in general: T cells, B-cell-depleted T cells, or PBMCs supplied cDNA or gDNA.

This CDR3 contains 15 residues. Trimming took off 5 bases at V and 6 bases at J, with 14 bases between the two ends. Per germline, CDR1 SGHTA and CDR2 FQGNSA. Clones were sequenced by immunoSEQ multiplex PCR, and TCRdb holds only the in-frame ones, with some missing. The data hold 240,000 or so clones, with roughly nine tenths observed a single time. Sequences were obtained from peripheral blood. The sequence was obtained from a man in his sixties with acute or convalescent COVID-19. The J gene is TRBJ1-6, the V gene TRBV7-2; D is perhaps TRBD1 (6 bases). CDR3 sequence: CASSPSTGSNSPLHF. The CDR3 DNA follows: TGTGCCAGCAGCCCATCCACAGGGAGTAATTCACCCCTCCACTTT.